Presented here are 15 T cell receptor beta chains from one specimen sequenced in a study of T cells in localized non-small cell lung cancer. TCRdb's copy holds only in-frame clones and misses some; the assay was immunoSEQ multiplex PCR. The table shows tens of thousands of clones, with more than 75% occurring only once. This specimen was peripheral blood, taken before any cancer treatment. Source of these receptors: a female donor aged 60 or older with stage III squamous cell lung carcinoma.

J is TRBJ1-5 and V is TRBV19; D is perhaps TRBD1 (5 bases). The V gene lost 8 bases and the J gene lost 0 bases, with 11 bases spanning the gap. This CDR3 has 14 amino acids. Looked up from germline, CDR1 is LNHDA and CDR2 is SQIVND (reference sequence). CDR3 in amino acids: CASSREYSNQPQHF. The DNA for the CDR3 is TGTGCCAGTTCCAGGGAATATAGCAATCAGCCCCAGCATTTT.

This clone is a singleton in its sample. This sequence joins TRBV15 and TRBJ1-6; the match to TRBD1 covers 7 bases. The CDR3 consists of 14 residues. With V trimmed by 1 base and J by 13 bases, 7 bases remained unmatched. In germline, CDR1 is LNHNV, CDR2 YYDKDF (reference sequence). CDR3: CATSRGQGGLPLHF. CDR3 coding DNA: TGTGCCACCAGCAGAGGACAGGGCGGATTGCCCCTCCACTTT.

The chain is built from TRBV9 and TRBJ2-2; the D is unclear. CDR3 length: 13 residues. Germline lookup yields CDR1 SGDLS and CDR2 YYNGEE. Trimming removed 1 base at V and 6 bases at J, with 7 bases between. The CDR3 DNA is TGTGCCAGCAGCGTAATGTTCGCCGGGGAGCTGTTTTTT. It specifies CASSVMFAGELFF.

This clone turned up a few times. The genes are TRBV2 and TRBJ2-5; the match to TRBD1 covers 8 bases. This CDR3 contains 14 residues. The germline V gene encodes CDR1 SNHLY and CDR2 FYNNEI. V lost 4 bases to trimming and J lost 4 bases; unmatched junction nucleotides: 5. CDR3 in amino acids: CASSGTGGGETQYF. CDR3 in DNA: TGTGCCAGCAGTGGTACAGGGGGAGGAGAGACCCAGTACTTC. The full variable domain, rest sourced from reference TRBV2 and TRBJ2-5, is EPEVTQTPSHQVTQMGQEVILRCVPISNHLYFYWYRQILGQKVEFLVSFYNNEISEKSEIFDDQFSVERPDGSNFTLKIRSTKLEDSAMYFCASSGTGGGETQYFGPGTRLLVL.

This chain uses TRBV5-4 with TRBJ2-5; D possibly corresponds to TRBD2 (5 bases). Between the trimmed V and J ends, which lost 0 bases and 2 bases, there was a span of 8 bases. The CDR3 extends over 14 amino acids. Germline assignment: CDR1 SGHNT and CDR2 YYREEE (reference sequence). CDR3 in DNA: TGTGCCAGCAGCTTGGCCGAGGGTCAAGAGACCCAGTACTTC. This sequence encodes CASSLAEGQETQYF.

This chain links TRBV5-1 with TRBJ1-5; 9 nucleotides align to TRBD1. The V and J ends lost 2 bases and 2 bases, in that order; junction bases with no gene match: 2. CDR3 length: 15 amino acids. CDR1 is SGHRS and CDR2 is YFSETQ in the germline V gene. As DNA, the CDR3 is TGCGCCAGCAGCTTTGGGGACAGGGGCAATCAGCCCCAGCATTTT. This encodes CASSFGDRGNQPQHF.

The chain has TRBV5-1 and TRBJ2-7, with D maybe TRBD1 (6 bases). V was cut by 0 bases and J by 1 base, with 8 bases left in between. From germline, CDR1 is SGHRS and CDR2 YFSETQ. The length of the CDR3 is 14 residues. The CDR3 coding sequence is TGCGCCAGCAGCTTGGACAGGGTTTCCTACGAGCAGTACTTC. Its translation is CASSLDRVSYEQYF.

The chain recombines TRBV19 with TRBJ2-2; 8 nucleotides match TRBD1. The ends lost 6 bases at V and 6 bases at J; junction bases unmatched: 6. Per germline, CDR1 LNHDA and CDR2 SQIVND (reference sequence). CDR3 length: 14 residues. CDR3 nucleotide sequence: TGTGCCAGTAGGACAGGGGAGAGAGCCGGGGAGCTGTTTTTT. This translates into CASRTGERAGELFF.

This chain uses TRBV28 with TRBJ2-2; 8 positions match TRBD1. The length of the CDR3 is 14 residues. Germline V gene lookup returns CDR1 MDHEN and CDR2 SYDVKM. V was clipped by 7 bases and J by 6 bases; unmatched bases: 7. CDR3 region: CASIGQGGAGELFF. DNA for the CDR3: TGTGCCAGCATTGGACAGGGCGGCGCCGGGGAGCTGTTTTTT.

This rearrangement joins TRBV6-6 to TRBJ2-7; 9 nucleotides line up with TRBD1. Germline trimming cut 7 bases from V and 5 bases from J; bases unmatched to any gene: 3. The germline V gene encodes CDR1 MNHNY and CDR2 SVGAGI (reference sequence). The CDR3 length is 12 residues. This chain's CDR3 is CASNRGRDEQYF. CDR3 nucleotide sequence: TGTGCCAGCAACAGGGGGCGGGACGAGCAGTACTTC.

This clone was recorded only once. The chain combines TRBV4-1 with TRBJ2-5; possibly TRBD2 for D (5 bases). The J call may be incorrect, as the DNA end agrees better with TRBJ2-7. The CDR3 has 14 amino acids. Germline values: CDR1 MGHRA, CDR2 YSYEKL. The CDR3 nucleotides are TGCGCCAGCAGCCAAAAAACGGGATCCTACGAGCAGTACTTC. This sequence encodes CASSQKTGSYEQYF.

The gene calls are TRBV6-5 and TRBJ1-2; TRBD1 is a possible D gene (5 bases). This CDR3 comprises 15 residues. Germline loops: CDR1 MNHEY, CDR2 SVGAGI. V shed 0 bases and J shed 6 bases, with 14 bases lying between them. The CDR3 loop is CASSYSIGVSDGYTF. The CDR3 nucleotides are TGTGCCAGCAGTTACTCCATAGGGGTATCGGATGGCTACACCTTC.

This clone was detected a few times. The genes are TRBV7-2 and TRBJ1-2; D gene uncertain. Germline CDR1 and CDR2: SGHTA and FQGNSA. CDR3 length equals 16 residues. The V end lost 0 bases, the J end lost 0 bases, and 11 bases lay between the germline ends. For the CDR3, the DNA is TGTGCCAGCAGCTTAGCCAGTCGGGTAACTAACTATGGCTACACCTTC. Protein sequence: CASSLASRVTNYGYTF.

The chain links TRBV29-1 to TRBJ2-3, with D uncertain. The CDR3 has 15 amino acids. Trimming pared 0 bases from V and 0 bases from J, leaving 10 bases between. Germline CDR1 SQVTM, CDR2 ANQGSEA. The CDR3 protein is CSVEDLYASTDTQYF. CDR3 coding DNA: TGCAGCGTTGAAGATCTCTATGCTAGCACAGATACGCAGTATTTT.

The J gene is TRBJ1-2, the V gene TRBV5-6; TRBD1 is a possible D gene (5 bases). Trimming shortened V by 4 bases and J by 8 bases, and 12 bases separated the two germline ends. The germline V gene has CDR1 SGHDT and CDR2 YYEEEE. The CDR3 extends over 12 amino acids. CDR3 region: CASSRTKGGYTF. The CDR3 DNA reads as TGTGCCAGCAGCCGGACAAAAGGGGGCTACACCTTC.